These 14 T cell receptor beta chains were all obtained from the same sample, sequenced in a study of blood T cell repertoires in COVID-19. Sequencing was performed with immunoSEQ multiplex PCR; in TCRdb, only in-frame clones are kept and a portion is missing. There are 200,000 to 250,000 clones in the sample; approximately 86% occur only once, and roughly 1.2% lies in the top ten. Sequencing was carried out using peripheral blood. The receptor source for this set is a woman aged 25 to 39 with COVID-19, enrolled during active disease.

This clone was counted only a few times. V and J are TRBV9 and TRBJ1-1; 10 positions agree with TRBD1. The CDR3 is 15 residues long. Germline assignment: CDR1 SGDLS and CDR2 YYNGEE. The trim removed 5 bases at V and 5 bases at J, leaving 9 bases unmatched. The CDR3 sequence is CASSHIPGQGTEAFF. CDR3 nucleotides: TGTGCCAGCAGTCATATTCCGGGACAGGGGACTGAAGCTTTCTTT. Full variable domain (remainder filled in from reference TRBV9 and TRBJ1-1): DSGVTQTPKHLITATGQRVTLRCSPRSGDLSVYWYQQSLDQGLQFLIQYYNGEERAKGNILERFSAQQFPDLHSELNLSSLELGDSALYFCASSHIPGQGTEAFFGQGTRLTVV.

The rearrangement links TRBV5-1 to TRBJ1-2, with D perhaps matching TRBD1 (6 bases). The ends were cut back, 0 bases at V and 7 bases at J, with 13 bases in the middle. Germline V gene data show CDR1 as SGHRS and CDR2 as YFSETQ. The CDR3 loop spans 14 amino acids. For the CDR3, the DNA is TGCGCCAGCAGCTTGGACAGGGTGGGTGGTGGCTACACCTTC. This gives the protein CASSLDRVGGGYTF. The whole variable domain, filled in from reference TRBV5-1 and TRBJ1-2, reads KAGVTQTPRYLIKTRGQQVTLSCSPISGHRSVSWYQQTPGQGLQFLFEYFSETQRNKGNFPGRFSGRQFSNSRSEMNVSTLELGDSALYLCASSLDRVGGGYTFGSGTRLTVV.

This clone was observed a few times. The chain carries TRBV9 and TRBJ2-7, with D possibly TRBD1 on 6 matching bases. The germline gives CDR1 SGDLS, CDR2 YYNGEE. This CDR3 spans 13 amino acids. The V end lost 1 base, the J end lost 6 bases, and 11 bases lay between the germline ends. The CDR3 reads CASSVSTGSEQYF. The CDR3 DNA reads TGTGCCAGCAGCGTATCAACAGGGAGCGAGCAGTACTTC.

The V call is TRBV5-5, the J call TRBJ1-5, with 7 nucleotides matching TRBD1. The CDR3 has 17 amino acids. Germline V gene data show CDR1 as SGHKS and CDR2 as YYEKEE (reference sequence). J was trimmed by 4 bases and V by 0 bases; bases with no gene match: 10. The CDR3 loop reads CASSLVLTGDHNQPQHF. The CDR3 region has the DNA TGTGCCAGCAGCTTGGTCTTAACAGGGGACCATAATCAGCCCCAGCATTTT.

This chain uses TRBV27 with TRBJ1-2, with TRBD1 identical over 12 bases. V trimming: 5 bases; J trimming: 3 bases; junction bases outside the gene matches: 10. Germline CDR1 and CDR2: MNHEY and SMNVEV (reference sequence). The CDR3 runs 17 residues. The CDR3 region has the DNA TGTGCCAGCAGTATCTCCGGGACAGGGGGCTCCTACTATGGCTACACCTTC. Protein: CASSISGTGGSYYGYTF.

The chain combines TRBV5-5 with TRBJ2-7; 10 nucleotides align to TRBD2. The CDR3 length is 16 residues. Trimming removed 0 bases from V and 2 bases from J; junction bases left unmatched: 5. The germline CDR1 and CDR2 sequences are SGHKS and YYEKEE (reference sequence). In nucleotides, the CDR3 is TGTGCCAGCAGCTTGGCCCCTCTAGCGGGGGCCTACGAGCAGTACTTC. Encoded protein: CASSLAPLAGAYEQYF. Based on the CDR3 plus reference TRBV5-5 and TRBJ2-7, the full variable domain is DAGVTQSPTHLIKTRGQQVTLRCSPISGHKSVSWYQQVLGQGPQFIFQYYEKEERGRGNFPDRFSARQFPNYSSELNVNALLLGDSALYLCASSLAPLAGAYEQYFGPGTRLTVT.

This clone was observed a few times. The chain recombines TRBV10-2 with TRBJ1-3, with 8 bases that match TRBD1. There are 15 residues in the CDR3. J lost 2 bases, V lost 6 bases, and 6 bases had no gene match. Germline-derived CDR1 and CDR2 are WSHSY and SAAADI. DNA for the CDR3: TGCGCCAGCAGCTTCCAGGGGGCCGCTGGAAACACCATATATTTT. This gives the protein CASSFQGAAGNTIYF.

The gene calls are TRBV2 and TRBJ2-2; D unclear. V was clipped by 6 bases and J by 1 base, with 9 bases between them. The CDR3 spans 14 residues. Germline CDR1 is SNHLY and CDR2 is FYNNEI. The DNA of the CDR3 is TGTGCCAGCAGCACAACAGAGAACACCGGGGAGCTGTTTTTT. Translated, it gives CASSTTENTGELFF. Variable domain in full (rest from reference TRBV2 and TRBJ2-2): EPEVTQTPSHQVTQMGQEVILRCVPISNHLYFYWYRQILGQKVEFLVSFYNNEISEKSEIFDDQFSVERPDGSNFTLKIRSTKLEDSAMYFCASSTTENTGELFFGEGSRLTVL.

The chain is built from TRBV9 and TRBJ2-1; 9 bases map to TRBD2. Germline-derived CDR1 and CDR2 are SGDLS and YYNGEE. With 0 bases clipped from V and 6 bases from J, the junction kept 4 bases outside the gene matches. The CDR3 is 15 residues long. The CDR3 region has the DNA TGTGCCAGCAGCGTAGAAGAGCGGGGGGTCAATGAGCAGTTCTTC. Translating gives CASSVEERGVNEQFF.

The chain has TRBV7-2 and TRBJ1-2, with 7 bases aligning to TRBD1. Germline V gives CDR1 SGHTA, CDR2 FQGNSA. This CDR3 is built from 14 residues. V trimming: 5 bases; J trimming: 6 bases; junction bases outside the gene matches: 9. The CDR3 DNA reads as TGTGCCAGCAGCCCAAGGGACAGCTTTAATGGCTACACCTTC. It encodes CASSPRDSFNGYTF.

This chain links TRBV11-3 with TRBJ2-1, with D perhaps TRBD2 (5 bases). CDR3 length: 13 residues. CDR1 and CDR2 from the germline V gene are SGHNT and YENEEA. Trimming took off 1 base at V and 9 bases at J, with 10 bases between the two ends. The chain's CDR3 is CASSLVSEGEQFF. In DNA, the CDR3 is TGTGCCAGCAGCTTAGTTAGCGAGGGTGAGCAGTTCTTC.

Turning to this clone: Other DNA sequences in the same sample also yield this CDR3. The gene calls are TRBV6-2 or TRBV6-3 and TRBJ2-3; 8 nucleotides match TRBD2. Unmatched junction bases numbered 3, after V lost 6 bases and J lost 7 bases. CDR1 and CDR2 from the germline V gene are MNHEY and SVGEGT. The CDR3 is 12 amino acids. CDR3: CASSRTSNTQYF. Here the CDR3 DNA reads TGTGCCAGCAGCCGGACTAGCAATACGCAGTATTTT.

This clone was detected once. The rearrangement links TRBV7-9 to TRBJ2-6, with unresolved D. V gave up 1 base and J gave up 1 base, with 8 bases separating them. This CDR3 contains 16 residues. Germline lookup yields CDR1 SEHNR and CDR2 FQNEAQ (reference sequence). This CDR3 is CASSLEALSGANVLTF. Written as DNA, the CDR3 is TGTGCCAGCAGCTTAGAAGCCTTGTCTGGGGCCAACGTCCTGACTTTC.

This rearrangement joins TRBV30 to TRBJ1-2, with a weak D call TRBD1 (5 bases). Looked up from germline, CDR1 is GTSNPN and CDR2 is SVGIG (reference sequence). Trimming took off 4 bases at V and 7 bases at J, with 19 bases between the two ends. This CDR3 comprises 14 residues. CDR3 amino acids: CAWTIGGDGFGYTF. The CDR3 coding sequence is TGTGCCTGGACCATAGGAGGGGACGGGTTTGGCTACACCTTC.